Given below is one T cell receptor beta chain in context. The antigen is not known. Naive or memory CD4+ cells were cultured 1:1 with T cell-depleted PBMCs plus CEF. This entry belongs to a study of CD4 T cells in relation to SARS-CoV-2 and coronaviruses. Overall study context: ViraFEST: approximately eleven-day antigen culture of PBMCs, then TCR beta CDR3 sequencing. A couple of subjects were Hispanic; patients were fewer than 10 males and a few females. Crossreactive spike epitopes shared across donors were mapped to their HLA restriction.

The CDR3 contains 12 residues. J was trimmed by 4 bases and V by 7 bases; bases with no gene match: 5. CDR1 and CDR2 from the germline V gene are SGHKS and YYEKEE (reference sequence). TCRdb keeps only in-frame clones here, not all; method: immunoSEQ multiplex PCR. The sample records about 36,000 clones, roughly 80% being singletons. The chain is built from TRBV5-5 and TRBJ2-7; TRBD2 aligns across 7 bases. The specimen sequenced was naive CD4+ T cells from PBMCs, cultured in vitro. Subset specified: naive CD4+ T cells isolated by negative enrichment. The receptor comes from an adult with COVID-19. The CDR3 spells CASGSGGYEQYF. The CDR3 nucleotides read TGTGCCAGCGGATCCGGGGGGTACGAGCAGTACTTC.